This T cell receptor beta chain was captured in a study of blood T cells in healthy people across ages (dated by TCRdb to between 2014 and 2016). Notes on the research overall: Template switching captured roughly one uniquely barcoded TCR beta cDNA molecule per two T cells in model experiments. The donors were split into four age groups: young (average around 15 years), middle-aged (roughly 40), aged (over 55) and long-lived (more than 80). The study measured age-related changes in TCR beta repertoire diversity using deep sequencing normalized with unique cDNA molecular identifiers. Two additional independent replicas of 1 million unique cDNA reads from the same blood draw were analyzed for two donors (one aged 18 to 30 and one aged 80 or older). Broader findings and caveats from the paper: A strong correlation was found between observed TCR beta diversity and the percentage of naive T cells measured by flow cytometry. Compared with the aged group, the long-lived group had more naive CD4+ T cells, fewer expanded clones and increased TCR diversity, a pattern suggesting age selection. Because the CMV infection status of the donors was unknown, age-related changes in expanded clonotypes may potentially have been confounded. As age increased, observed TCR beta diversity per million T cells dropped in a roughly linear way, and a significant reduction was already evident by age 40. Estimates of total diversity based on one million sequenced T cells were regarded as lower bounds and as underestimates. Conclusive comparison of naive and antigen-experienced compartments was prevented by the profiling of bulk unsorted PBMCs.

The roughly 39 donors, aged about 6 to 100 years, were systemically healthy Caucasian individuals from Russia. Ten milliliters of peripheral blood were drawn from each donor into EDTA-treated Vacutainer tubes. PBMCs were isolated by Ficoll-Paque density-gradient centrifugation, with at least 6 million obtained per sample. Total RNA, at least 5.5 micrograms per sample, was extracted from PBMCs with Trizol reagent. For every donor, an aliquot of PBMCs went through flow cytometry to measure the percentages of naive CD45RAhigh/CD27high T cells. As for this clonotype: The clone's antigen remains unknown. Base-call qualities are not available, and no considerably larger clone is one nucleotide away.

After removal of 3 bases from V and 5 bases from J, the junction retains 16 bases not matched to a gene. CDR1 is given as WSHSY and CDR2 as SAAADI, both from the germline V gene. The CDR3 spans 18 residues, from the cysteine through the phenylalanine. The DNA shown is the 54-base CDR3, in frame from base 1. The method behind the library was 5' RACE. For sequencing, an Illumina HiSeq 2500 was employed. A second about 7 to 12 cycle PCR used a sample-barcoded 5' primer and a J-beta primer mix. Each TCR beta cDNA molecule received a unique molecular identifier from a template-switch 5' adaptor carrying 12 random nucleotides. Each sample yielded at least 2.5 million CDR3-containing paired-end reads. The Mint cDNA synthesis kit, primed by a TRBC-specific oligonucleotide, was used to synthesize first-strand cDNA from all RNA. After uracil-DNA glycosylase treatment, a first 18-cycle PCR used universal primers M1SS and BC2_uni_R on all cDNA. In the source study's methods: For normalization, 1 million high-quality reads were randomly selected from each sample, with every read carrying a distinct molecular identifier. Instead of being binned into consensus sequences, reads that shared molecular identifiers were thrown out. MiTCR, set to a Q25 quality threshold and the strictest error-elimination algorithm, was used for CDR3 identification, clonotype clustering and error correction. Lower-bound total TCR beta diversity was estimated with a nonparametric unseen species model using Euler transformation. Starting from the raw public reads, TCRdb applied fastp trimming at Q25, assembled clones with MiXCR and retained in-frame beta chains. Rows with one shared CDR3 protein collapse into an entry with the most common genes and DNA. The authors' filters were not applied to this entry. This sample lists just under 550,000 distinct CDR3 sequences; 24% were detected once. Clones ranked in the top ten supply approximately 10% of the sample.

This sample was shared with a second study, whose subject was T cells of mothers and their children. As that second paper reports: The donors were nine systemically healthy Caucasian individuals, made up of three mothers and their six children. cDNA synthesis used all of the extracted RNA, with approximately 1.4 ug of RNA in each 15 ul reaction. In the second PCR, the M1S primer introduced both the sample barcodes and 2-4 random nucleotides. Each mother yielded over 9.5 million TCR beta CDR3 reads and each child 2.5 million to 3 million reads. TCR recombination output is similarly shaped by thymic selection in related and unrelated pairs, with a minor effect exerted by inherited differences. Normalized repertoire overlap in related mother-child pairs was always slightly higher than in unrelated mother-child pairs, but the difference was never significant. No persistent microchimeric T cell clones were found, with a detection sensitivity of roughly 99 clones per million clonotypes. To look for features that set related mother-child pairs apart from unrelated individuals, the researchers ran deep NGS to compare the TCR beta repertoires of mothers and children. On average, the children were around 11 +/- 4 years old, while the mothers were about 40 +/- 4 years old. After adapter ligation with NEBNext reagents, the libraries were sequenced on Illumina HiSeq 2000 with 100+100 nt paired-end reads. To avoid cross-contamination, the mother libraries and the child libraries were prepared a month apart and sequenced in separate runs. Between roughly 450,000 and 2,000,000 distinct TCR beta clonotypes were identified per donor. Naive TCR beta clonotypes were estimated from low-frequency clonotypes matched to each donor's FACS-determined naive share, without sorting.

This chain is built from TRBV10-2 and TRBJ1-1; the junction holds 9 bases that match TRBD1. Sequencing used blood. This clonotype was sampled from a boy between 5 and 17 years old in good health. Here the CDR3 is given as CASSESVLEGQGKTEAFF. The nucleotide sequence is TGCGCCAGCAGTGAAAGCGTTCTTGAGGGACAGGGAAAAACTGAAGCTTTCTTT.